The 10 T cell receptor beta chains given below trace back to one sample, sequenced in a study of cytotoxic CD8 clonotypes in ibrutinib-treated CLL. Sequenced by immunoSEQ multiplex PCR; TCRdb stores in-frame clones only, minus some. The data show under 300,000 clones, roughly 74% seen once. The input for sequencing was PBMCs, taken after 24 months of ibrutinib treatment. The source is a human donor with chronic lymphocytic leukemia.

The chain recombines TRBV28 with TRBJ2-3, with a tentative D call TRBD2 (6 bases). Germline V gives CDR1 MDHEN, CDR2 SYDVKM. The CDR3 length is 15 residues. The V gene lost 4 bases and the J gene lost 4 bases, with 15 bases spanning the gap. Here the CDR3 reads CASSSGRESADTQYF. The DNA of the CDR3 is TGTGCCAGCAGTTCCGGGAGAGAGAGCGCAGATACGCAGTATTTT.

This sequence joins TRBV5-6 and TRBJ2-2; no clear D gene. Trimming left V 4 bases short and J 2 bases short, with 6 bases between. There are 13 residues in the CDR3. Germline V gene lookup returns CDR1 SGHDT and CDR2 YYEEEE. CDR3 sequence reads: CASSPSNTGELFF. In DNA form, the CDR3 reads TGTGCCAGCAGCCCGAGTAACACCGGGGAGCTGTTTTTT.

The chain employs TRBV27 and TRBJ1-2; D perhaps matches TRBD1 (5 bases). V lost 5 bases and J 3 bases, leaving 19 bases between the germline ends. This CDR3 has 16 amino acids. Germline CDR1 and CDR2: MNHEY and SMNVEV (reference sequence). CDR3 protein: CASSTHPGRGYYGYTF. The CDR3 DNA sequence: TGTGCCAGCAGTACCCACCCAGGGCGGGGGTACTATGGCTACACCTTC.

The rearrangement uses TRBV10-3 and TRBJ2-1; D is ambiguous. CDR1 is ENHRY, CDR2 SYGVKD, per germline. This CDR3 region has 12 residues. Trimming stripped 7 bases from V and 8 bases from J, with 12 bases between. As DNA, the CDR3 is TGTGCCATCACTAATAGCCCGGATGAGCAGTTCTTC. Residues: CAITNSPDEQFF.

The CDR3 sequence is CAISQGLAGGQSSYNEQFF. CDR3 bases: TGTGCCATCAGTCAGGGACTAGCGGGAGGTCAAAGCTCCTACAATGAGCAGTTCTTC. The chain links TRBV10-3 to TRBJ2-1; 15 bases fit TRBD2. The CDR3 totals 19 residues. V trimming: 5 bases; J trimming: 0 bases; junction bases outside the gene matches: 8. Per germline, CDR1 ENHRY and CDR2 SYGVKD.

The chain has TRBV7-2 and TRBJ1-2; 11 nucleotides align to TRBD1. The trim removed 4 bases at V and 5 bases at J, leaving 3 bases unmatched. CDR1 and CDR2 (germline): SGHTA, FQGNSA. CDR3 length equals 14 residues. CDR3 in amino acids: CASSSRDRGYGYTF. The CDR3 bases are TGTGCCAGCAGCTCGCGGGACAGGGGGTATGGCTACACCTTC. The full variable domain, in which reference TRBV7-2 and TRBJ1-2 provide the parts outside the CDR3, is GAGVSQSPSNKVTEKGKDVELRCDPISGHTALYWYRQSLGQGLEFLIYFQGNSAPDKSGLPSDRFSAERTGGSVSTLTIQRTQQEDSAVYLCASSSRDRGYGYTFGSGTRLTVV.

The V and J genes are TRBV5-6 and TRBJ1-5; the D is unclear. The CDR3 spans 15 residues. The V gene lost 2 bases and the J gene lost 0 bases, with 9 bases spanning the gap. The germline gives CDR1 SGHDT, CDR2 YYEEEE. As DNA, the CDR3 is TGTGCCAGCAGCTTTTATTCCTTTAGCAATCAGCCCCAGCATTTT. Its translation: CASSFYSFSNQPQHF.

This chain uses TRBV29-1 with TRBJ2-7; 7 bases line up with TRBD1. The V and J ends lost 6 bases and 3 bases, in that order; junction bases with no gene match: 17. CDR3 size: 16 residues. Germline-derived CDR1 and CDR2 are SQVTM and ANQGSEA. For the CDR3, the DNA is TGCAGCGTAATGAACGAACAGGGGCGATGGAACTACGAGCAGTACTTC. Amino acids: CSVMNEQGRWNYEQYF.

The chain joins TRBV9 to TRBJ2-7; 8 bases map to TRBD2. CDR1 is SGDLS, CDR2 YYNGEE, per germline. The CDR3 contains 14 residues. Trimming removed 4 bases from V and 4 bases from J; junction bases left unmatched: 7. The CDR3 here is CASSPSGSRYEQYF. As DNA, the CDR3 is TGTGCCAGCAGCCCAAGCGGGAGTAGGTACGAGCAGTACTTC. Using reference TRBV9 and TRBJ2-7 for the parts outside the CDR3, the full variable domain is DSGVTQTPKHLITATGQRVTLRCSPRSGDLSVYWYQQSLDQGLQFLIQYYNGEERAKGNILERFSAQQFPDLHSELNLSSLELGDSALYFCASSPSGSRYEQYFGPGTRLTVT.

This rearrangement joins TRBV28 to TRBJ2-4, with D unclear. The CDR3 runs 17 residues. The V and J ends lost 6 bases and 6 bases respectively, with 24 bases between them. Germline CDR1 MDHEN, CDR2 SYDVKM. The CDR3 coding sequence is TGTGCCAGCAGAAATTATTTAGGGTCGAAGAAGGTAAACATTCAGTACTTC. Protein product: CASRNYLGSKKVNIQYF.